The TCR beta chain described here comes from a study of T cells in Graves' hyperthyroidism and ophthalmopathy. Findings and limits, study-wide: Ophthalmopathy was identified by the model a median about 6.8 months ahead of onset. Blood also showed most of the thyroid clonotypes that were expanded above 0.001.

Amplified regions were TCR beta CDR3 sequences from RNA transcripts. The HTBI primer set served for first-round RT-PCR of the TCR CDR3. One entry per CDR3 protein results from TCRdb running MiXCR on the multiplex PCR reads. The table shows 500,000 to 650,000 distinct CDR3 sequences, with about 20% occurring only once. This clonotype was observed a single time. No antigen is known for it. PBMCs were sourced from less than 12 ml fresh peripheral blood. CDR3 size: 15 residues. The V gene's germline CDR1 is SGHDT and CDR2 YYEEEE. V lost 6 bases to trimming and J lost 0 bases; unmatched junction nucleotides: 8.

The chain employs TRBV5-6 and TRBJ2-7, with 8 bases lining up with TRBD1. This sequence originates from a man in his forties or fifties with Graves' ophthalmopathy. The specimen sequenced was blood. The CDR3 region has the DNA TGTGCCAGCAACCTGATCCAGGGGGCCTCCTACGAGCAGTACTTC. Amino acids: CASNLIQGASYEQYF.